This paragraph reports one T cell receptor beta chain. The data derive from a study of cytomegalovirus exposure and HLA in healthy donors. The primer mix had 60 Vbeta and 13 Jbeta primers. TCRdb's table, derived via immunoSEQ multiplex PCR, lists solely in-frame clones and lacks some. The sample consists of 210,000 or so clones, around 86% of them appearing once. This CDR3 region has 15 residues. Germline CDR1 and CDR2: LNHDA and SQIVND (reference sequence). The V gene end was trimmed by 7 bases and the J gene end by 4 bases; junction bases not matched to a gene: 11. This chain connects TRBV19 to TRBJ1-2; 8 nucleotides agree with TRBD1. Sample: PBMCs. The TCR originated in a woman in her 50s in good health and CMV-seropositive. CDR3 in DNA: TGTGCCAGTACCACAGGGGGGCGGGGATCCTATGGCTACACCTTC. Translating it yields CASTTGGRGSYGYTF.